This TCR beta chain was captured by sequencing in a study of OX40 agonist ivuxolimab in advanced cancers. At the level of the study: Patients were treated with ivuxolimab, an agonistic anti-OX40 (CD134) antibody.

Study-wide results and caveats: Expanded peripheral T cell antigen specificity was not determined.

Assay: immunoSEQ multiplex PCR; the TCRdb copy retains only in-frame clones and omits some. The sample carries about 71,000 clones, just under 95% recorded once. Anyone with autoimmune disease history or systemic immunosuppression was excluded. Of note for this clone: Its antigen is not identified.

This TCR was sampled from an adult with an advanced solid tumor such as melanoma, head and neck, liver or kidney cancer. Source: CD4+ or CD8+ T cells sorted from blood, taken in a trial of the OX40 agonist ivuxolimab.

CDR3: CASSLGPADEQYF. In nucleotides, the CDR3 is TGTGCCAGCAGCTTGGGGCCGGCCGACGAGCAGTACTTC. The V call is TRBV6-6, the J call TRBJ2-7, with TRBD1 as a possible D gene (5 bases). CDR1 and CDR2 from the germline V gene are MNHNY and SVGAGI (reference sequence). The CDR3 is 13 amino acids. Trimming pared 6 bases from V and 5 bases from J, leaving 14 bases between.